Following are 15 T cell receptor beta chains from one sample sequenced in a study of CD8+ T cells in alopecia areata. Treatment: oral pan-JAK inhibitor, 5-10 mg twice daily. Sequencing relied on a cDNA template that was reverse transcribed from extracted RNA. Clones were sequenced by immunoSEQ multiplex PCR, and TCRdb holds only the in-frame ones, with some missing. The sample holds about 90,000 clones, about 40% seen once. This specimen consisted of CD8+ T cells sorted from blood, obtained at week 24, from a patient treated with tofacitinib. These receptors all come from a human donor with alopecia areata.

This clone was seen a single time. The rearrangement links TRBV7-9 to TRBJ1-5, with a weak D call TRBD1 (5 bases). Germline assignment: CDR1 SEHNR and CDR2 FQNEAQ (reference sequence). Between the trimmed V and J ends, which lost 4 bases and 0 bases, there was a span of 22 bases. This CDR3 region has 19 residues. The CDR3 spells CASSSTPGTGRYSNQPQHF. The CDR3 DNA sequence: TGTGCCAGCAGCTCCACCCCCGGGACCGGACGTTATAGCAATCAGCCCCAGCATTTT.

V and J are TRBV5-1 and TRBJ2-3; D is ambiguous. V lost 2 bases and J lost 1, with 5 bases in between. Per germline, CDR1 SGHRS and CDR2 YFSETQ. This CDR3 spans 13 amino acids. The CDR3 sequence is CASSFVRTDTQYF. CDR3 bases: TGCGCCAGCAGCTTTGTCCGCACAGATACGCAGTATTTT.

V gene TRBV10-2 combines with J gene TRBJ2-7; D may match TRBD1 or TRBD2 (5 bases each). The V end lost 7 bases, the J end lost 10 bases, and 20 bases lay between the germline ends. The CDR3 loop spans 13 amino acids. Germline lookup yields CDR1 WSHSY and CDR2 SAAADI. CDR3 residues: CASTITRDAPQYF. CDR3 nucleotides: TGCGCCAGCACAATCACCCGGGACGCTCCACAGTACTTC.

This clone appeared a single time. The chain couples TRBV5-6 to TRBJ2-3; D gene uncertain. V lost 4 bases to trimming and J lost 3 bases, with 6 bases between them. Looked up from germline, CDR1 is SGHDT and CDR2 is YYEEEE. The CDR3 is made up of 12 amino acids. This CDR3 reads CASSKYTDTQYF. CDR3 sequence (DNA): TGTGCCAGCAGCAAATATACAGATACGCAGTATTTT.

The CDR3 DNA reads as TGTGCCAGCAGCTTATCAGGGGAGGGCGGCTACACCTTC. Translated: CASSLSGEGGYTF. This chain connects TRBV7-6 to TRBJ1-2, with TRBD1 as a possible D gene (6 bases). V was pared by 2 bases and J by 8 bases, with 12 bases between. Germline CDR1 and CDR2: SGHVS and FNYEAQ. CDR3 length equals 13 residues.

V is TRBV30 and J is TRBJ2-2; D uncertain. CDR3 length equals 11 residues. V was pared by 4 bases and J by 7 bases, with 7 bases between. Germline-derived CDR1 and CDR2 are GTSNPN and SVGIG (reference sequence). CDR3 residues: CAWMKGGELFF. CDR3 coding DNA: TGTGCCTGGATGAAGGGCGGGGAGCTGTTTTTT.

This clone was seen a few times. The chain recombines TRBV4-1 with TRBJ1-1; maybe TRBD1 (6 bases). The germline V gene encodes CDR1 MGHRA and CDR2 YSYEKL. With 2 bases removed from V and 0 bases from J, the gap between germline ends came to 10 bases. The CDR3 loop spans 15 amino acids. CDR3 residues: CASSQSGTLNTEAFF. The CDR3 DNA follows: TGCGCCAGCAGCCAATCCGGGACATTGAACACTGAAGCTTTCTTT.

Of note for this clone: This CDR3 is also generated by other DNA sequences in the sample. This sequence joins TRBV6-5 and TRBJ2-7; no definite D call. The CDR3 covers 13 residues. Germline assignment: CDR1 MNHEY and CDR2 SVGAGI. Deletions cut 2 bases from V and 0 bases from J, with 5 bases between. Here the CDR3 reads CASSYRSSYEQYF. The CDR3 bases are TGTGCCAGCAGTTACCGTAGCTCCTACGAGCAGTACTTC.

This clone came up a few times. The rearrangement joins TRBV28 to TRBJ2-5, with 8 bases that match TRBD2. Looked up from germline, CDR1 is MDHEN and CDR2 is SYDVKM. The V gene end was trimmed by 8 bases and the J gene end by 5 bases; junction bases not matched to a gene: 13. The CDR3 totals 15 residues. The chain's CDR3 is CASLEAGEAEETQYF. For the CDR3, the DNA is TGTGCCAGCCTCGAAGCGGGAGAGGCGGAGGAGACCCAGTACTTC.

V and J are TRBV29-1 and TRBJ2-7, with D tentatively TRBD1 (5 bases). Germline V gene sequence: CDR1 SQVTM, CDR2 ANQGSEA. The CDR3 spans 11 residues. Trimming removed 3 bases from V and 9 bases from J, with 12 bases in between. The DNA for the CDR3 is TGCAGCGTTGAGGAATTGGGGCGGCAGTACTTC. Protein sequence: CSVEELGRQYF.

The chain couples TRBV13 to TRBJ2-1, with 10 bases matching TRBD2. Germline V gives CDR1 PRHDT, CDR2 FYEKMQ (reference sequence). V lost 5 bases and J lost 8; bases outside the gene matches: 9. The CDR3 spans 15 residues. The CDR3 sequence: CASSPGPSGSYEQFF. The CDR3 DNA sequence: TGTGCCAGCAGCCCTGGTCCTAGCGGGAGCTATGAGCAGTTCTTC.

This clone was seen more than once but under ten times. The V gene is TRBV4-1, the J gene TRBJ2-1; D possibly matches TRBD1 or TRBD2 (5 bases each). Germline V CDR1 and CDR2: MGHRA, YSYEKL. V lost 3 bases and J 3 bases, leaving 12 bases between the germline ends. This CDR3 comprises 15 residues. The CDR3 DNA is TGCGCCAGCAGCCAGACGGGGACCCTCTACAATGAGCAGTTCTTC. It translates to CASSQTGTLYNEQFF.

This clone was detected a few times. The chain employs TRBV2 and TRBJ2-7, with TRBD2 matching over 10 bases. CDR3 length: 15 amino acids. Trimming cost V 2 bases and J 2 bases; bases outside gene matches: 3. Germline CDR1 and CDR2: SNHLY and FYNNEI. This CDR3 is CASSEWTSGTYEQYF. The CDR3 DNA reads TGTGCCAGCAGTGAATGGACTAGCGGTACCTACGAGCAGTACTTC.

This clone was seen a few times. V is TRBV28 and J is TRBJ1-2; TRBD1 matches at 8 bases. CDR1 and CDR2 (germline): MDHEN, SYDVKM. V lost 4 bases to trimming and J lost 1 base; unmatched junction nucleotides: 14. This CDR3 has 18 residues. CDR3 sequence (DNA): TGTGCCAGCAGTTCTTACAGGGGGGACCTCTCCCTTAACTATGGCTACACCTTC. Translating it yields CASSSYRGDLSLNYGYTF.

The chain combines TRBV5-1 with TRBJ2-3; 7 nucleotides align to TRBD2. After removal of 1 base from V and 5 bases from J, the junction contained 1 base not matched to a gene. Germline V gene lookup returns CDR1 SGHRS and CDR2 YFSETQ. This CDR3 comprises 13 residues. The CDR3, as DNA: TGCGCCAGCAGCTTGACGGGGGGAGATACGCAGTATTTT. Translated, it gives CASSLTGGDTQYF.